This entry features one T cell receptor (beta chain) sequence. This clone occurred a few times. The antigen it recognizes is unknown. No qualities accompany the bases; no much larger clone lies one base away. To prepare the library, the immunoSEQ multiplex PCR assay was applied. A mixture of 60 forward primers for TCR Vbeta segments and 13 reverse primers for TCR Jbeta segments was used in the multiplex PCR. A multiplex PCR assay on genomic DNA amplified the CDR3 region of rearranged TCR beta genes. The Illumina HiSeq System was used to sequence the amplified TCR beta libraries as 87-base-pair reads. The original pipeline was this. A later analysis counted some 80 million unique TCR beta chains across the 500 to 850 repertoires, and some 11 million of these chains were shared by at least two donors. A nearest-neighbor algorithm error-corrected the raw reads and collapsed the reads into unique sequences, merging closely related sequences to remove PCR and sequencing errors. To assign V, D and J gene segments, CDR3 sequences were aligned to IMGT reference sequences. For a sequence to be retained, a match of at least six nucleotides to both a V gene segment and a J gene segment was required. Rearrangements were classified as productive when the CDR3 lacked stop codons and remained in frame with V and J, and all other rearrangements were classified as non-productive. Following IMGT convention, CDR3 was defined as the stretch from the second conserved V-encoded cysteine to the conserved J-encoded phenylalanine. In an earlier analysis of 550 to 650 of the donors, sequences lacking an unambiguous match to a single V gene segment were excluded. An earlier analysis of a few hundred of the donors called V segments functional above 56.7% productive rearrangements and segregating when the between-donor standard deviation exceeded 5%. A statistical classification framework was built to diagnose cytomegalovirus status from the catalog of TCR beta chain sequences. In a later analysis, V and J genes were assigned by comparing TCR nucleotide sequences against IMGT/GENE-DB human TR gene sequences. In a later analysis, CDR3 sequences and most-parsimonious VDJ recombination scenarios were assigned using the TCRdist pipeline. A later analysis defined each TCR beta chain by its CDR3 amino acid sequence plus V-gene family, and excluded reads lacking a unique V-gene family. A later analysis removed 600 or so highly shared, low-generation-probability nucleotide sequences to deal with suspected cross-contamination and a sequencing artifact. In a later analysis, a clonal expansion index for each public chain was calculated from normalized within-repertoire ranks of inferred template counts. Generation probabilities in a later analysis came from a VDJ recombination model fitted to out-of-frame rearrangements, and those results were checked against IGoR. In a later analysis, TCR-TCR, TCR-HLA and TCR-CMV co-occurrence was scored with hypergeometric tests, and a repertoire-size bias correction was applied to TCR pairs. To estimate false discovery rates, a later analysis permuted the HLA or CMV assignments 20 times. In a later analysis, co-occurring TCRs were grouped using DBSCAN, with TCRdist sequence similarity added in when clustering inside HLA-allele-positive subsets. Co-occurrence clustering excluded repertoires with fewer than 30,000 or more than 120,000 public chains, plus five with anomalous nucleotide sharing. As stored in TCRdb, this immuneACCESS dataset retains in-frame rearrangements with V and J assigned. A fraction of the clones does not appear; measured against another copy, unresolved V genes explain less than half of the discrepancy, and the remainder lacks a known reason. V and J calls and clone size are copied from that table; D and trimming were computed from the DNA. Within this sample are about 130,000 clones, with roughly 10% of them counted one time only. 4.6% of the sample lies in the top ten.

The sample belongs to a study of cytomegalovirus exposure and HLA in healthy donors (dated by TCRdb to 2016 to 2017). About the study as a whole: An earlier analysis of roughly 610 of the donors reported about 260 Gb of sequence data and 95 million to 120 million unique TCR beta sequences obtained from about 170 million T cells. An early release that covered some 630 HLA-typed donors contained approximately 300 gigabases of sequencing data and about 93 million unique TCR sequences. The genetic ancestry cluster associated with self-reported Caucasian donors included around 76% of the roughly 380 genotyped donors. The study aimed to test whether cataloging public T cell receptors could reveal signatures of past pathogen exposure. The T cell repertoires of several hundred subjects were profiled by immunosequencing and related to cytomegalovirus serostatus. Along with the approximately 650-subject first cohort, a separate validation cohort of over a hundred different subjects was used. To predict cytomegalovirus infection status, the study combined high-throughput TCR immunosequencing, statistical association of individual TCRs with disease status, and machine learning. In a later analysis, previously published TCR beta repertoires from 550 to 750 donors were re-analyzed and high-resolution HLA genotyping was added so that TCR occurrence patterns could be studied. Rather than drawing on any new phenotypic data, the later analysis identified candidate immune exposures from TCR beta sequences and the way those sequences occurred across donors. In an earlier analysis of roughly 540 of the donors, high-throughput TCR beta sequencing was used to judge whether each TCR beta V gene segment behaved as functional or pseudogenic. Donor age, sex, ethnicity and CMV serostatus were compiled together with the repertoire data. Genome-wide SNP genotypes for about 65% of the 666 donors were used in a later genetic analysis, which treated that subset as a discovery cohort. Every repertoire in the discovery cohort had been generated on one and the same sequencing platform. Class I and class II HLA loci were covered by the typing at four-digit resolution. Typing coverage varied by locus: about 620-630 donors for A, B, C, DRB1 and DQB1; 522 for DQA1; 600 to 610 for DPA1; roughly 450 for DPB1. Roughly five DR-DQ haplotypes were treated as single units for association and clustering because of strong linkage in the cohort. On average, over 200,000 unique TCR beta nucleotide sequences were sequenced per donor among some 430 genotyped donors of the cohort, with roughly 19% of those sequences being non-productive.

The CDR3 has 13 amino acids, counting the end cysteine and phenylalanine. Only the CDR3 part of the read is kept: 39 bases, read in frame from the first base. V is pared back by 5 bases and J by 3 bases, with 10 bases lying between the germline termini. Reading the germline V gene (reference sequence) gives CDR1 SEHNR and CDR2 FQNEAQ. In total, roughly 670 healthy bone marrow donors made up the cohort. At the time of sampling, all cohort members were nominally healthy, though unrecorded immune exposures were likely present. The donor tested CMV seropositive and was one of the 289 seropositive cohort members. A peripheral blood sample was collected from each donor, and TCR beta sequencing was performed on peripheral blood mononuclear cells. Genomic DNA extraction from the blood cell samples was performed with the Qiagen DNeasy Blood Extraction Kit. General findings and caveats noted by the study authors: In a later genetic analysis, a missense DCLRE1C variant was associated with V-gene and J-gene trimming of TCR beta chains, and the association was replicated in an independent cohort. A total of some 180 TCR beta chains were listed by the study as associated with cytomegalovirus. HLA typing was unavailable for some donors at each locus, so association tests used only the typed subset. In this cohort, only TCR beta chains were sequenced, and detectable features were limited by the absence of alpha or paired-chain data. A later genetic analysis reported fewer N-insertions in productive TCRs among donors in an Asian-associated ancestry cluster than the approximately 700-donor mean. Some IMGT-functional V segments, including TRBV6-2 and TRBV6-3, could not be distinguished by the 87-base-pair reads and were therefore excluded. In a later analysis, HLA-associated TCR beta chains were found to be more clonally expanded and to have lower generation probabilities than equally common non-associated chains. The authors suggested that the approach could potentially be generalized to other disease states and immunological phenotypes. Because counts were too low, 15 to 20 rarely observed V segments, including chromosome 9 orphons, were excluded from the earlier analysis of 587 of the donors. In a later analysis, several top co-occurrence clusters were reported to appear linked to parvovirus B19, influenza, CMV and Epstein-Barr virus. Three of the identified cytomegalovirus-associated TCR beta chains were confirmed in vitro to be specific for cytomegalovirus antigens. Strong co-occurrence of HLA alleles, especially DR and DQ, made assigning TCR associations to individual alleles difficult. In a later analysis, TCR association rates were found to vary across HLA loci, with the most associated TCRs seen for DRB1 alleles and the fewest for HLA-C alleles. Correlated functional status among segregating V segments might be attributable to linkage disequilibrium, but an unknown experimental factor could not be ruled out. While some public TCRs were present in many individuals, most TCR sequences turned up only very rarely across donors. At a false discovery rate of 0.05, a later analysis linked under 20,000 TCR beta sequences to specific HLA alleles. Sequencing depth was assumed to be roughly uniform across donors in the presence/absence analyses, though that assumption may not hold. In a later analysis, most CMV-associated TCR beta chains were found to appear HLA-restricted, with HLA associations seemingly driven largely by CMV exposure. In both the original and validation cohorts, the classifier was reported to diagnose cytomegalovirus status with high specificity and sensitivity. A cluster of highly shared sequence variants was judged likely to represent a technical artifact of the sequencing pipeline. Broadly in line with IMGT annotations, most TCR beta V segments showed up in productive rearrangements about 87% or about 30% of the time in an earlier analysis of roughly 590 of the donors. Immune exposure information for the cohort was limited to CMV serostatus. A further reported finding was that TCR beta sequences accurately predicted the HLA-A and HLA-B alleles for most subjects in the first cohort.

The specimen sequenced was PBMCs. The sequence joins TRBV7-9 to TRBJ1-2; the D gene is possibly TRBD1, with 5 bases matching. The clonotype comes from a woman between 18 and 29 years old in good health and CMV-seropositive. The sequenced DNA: TGTGCCAGCAGCCCCGGAGGGGACTATGGCTACACCTTC. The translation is CASSPGGDYGYTF.